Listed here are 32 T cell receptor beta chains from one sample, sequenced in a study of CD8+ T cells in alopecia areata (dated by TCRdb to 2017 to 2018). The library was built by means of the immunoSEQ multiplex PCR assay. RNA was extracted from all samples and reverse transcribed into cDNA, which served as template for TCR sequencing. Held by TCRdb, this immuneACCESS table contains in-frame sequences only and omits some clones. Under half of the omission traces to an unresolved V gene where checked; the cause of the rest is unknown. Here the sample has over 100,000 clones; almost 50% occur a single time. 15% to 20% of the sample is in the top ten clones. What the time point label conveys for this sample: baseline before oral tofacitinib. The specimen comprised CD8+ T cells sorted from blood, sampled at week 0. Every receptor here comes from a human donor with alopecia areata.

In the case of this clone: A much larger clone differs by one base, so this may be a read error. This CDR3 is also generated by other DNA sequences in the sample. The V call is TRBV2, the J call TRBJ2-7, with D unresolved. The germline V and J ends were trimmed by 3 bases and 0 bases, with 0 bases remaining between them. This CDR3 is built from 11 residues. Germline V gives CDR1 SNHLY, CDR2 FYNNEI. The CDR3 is CASSDSYEQYF. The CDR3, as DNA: TGTGCCAGCAGTGACTCCTACGAGCAGTACTTC.

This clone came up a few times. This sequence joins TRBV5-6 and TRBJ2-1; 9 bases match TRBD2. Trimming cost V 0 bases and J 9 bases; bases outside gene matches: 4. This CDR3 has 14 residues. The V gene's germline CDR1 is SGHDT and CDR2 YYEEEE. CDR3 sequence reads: CASSLGSSGAEQFF. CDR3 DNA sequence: TGTGCCAGCAGCTTGGGGTCTAGCGGGGCTGAGCAGTTCTTC. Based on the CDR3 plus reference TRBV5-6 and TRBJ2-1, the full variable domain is DAGVTQSPTHLIKTRGQQVTLRCSPKSGHDTVSWYQQALGQGPQFIFQYYEEEERQRGNFPDRFSGHQFPNYSSELNVNALLLGDSALYLCASSLGSSGAEQFFGPGTRLTVL.

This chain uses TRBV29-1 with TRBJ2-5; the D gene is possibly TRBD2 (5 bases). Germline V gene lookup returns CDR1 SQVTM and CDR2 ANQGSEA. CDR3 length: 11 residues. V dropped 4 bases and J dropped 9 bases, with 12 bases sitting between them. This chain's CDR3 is CSVVLEAAQYF. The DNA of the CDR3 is TGCAGCGTTGTTCTGGAGGCCGCCCAGTACTTC. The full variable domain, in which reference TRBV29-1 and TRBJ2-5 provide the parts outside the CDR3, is SAVISQKPSRDICQRGTSLTIQCQVDSQVTMMFWYRQQPGQSLTLIATANQGSEATYESGFVIDKFPISRPNLTFSTLTVSNMSPEDSSIYLCSVVLEAAQYFGPGTRLLVL.

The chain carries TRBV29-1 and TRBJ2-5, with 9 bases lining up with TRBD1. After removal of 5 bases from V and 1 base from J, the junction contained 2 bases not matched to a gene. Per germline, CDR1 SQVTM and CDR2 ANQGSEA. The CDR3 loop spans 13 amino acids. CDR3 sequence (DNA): TGCAGCGTTTGGGACAGGGCCCAAGAGACCCAGTACTTC. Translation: CSVWDRAQETQYF.

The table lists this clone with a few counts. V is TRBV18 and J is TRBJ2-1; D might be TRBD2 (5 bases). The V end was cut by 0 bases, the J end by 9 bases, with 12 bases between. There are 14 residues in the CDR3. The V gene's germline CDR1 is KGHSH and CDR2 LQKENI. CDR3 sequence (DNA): TGTGCCAGCTCACCACCAGGACTTAACATTGAGCAGTTCTTC. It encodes CASSPPGLNIEQFF.

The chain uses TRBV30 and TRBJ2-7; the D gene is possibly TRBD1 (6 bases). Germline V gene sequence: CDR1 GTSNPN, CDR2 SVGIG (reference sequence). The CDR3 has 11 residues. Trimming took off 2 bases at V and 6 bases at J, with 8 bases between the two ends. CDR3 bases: TGTGCCTGGAGTTTCAGGGGCGAGCAGTACTTC. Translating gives CAWSFRGEQYF.

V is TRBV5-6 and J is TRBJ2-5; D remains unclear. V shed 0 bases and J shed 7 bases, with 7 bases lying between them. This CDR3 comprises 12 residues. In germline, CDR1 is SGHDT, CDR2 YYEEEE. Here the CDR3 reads CASSLGGMTQYF. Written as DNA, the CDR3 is TGTGCCAGCAGCTTGGGCGGAATGACCCAGTACTTC. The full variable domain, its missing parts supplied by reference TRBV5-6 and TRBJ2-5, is DAGVTQSPTHLIKTRGQQVTLRCSPKSGHDTVSWYQQALGQGPQFIFQYYEEEERQRGNFPDRFSGHQFPNYSSELNVNALLLGDSALYLCASSLGGMTQYFGPGTRLLVL.

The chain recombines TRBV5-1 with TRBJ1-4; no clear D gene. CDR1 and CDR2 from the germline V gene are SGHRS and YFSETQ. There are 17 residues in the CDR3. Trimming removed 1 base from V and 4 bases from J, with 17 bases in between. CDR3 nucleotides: TGCGCCAGCAGCTTGAGTAGGACGGACGAGGTTAATGAAAAACTGTTTTTT. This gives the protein CASSLSRTDEVNEKLFF.

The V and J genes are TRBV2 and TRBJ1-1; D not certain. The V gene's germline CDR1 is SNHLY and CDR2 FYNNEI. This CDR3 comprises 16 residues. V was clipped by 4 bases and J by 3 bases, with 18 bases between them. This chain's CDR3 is CASSGIIQSTDTEAFF. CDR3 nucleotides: TGTGCCAGCAGTGGAATTATACAGTCCACGGACACTGAAGCTTTCTTT.

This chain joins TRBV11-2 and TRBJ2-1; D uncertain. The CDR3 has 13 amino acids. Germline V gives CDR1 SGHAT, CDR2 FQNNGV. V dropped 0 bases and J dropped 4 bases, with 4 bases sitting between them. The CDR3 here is CASSLDGYNEQFF. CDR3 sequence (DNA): TGTGCCAGCAGCTTAGACGGGTACAATGAGCAGTTCTTC.

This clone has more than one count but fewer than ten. The DNA for the CDR3 is TGTGCCAGCAGCTTAATCCTCAAGACCCCTGAAGCTTTCTTT. It encodes CASSLILKTPEAFF. The genes are TRBV7-9 and TRBJ1-1; D is uncertain. This CDR3 is built from 14 residues. The V gene's germline CDR1 is SEHNR and CDR2 FQNEAQ (reference sequence). Trimming pared 2 bases from V and 6 bases from J, leaving 13 bases between.

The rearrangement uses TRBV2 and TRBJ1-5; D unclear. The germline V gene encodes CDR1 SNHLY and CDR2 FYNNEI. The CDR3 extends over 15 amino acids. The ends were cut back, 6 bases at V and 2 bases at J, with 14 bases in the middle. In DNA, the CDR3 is TGTGCCAGCAGCCCTTGGAGAGGTCGCAATCAGCCCCAGCATTTT. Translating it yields CASSPWRGRNQPQHF.

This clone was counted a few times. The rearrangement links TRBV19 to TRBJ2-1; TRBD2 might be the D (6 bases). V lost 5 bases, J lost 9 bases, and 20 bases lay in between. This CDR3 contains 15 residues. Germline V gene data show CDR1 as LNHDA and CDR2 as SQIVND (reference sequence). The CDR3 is CASSAPGRGLVEQFF. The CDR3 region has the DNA TGTGCCAGTAGTGCCCCGGGGCGGGGATTGGTTGAGCAGTTCTTC.

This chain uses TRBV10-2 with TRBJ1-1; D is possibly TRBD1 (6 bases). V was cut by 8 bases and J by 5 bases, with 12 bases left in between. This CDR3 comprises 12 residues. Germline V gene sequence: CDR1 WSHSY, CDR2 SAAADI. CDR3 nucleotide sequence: TGCGCCAGCGGGACATTGGTTACTGAAGCTTTCTTT. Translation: CASGTLVTEAFF.

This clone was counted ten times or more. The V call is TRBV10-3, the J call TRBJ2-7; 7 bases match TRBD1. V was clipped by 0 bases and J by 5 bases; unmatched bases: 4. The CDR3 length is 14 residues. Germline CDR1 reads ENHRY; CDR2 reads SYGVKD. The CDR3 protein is CAISESLGQDEQYF. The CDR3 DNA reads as TGTGCCATCAGTGAGTCTCTAGGACAGGACGAGCAGTACTTC.

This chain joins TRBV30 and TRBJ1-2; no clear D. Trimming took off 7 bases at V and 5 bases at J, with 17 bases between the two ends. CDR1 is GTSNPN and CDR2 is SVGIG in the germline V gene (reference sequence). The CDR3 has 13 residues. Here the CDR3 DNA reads TGTGCCTCGATCCATCTTGGCACTTATGGCTACACCTTC. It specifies CASIHLGTYGYTF.

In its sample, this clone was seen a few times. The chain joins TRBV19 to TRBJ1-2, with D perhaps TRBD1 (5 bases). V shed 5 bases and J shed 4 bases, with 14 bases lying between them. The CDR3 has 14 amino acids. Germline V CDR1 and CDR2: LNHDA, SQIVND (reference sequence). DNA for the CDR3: TGTGCCAGTAGTTGGGGCGAAGGATTCTATGGCTACACCTTC. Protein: CASSWGEGFYGYTF.

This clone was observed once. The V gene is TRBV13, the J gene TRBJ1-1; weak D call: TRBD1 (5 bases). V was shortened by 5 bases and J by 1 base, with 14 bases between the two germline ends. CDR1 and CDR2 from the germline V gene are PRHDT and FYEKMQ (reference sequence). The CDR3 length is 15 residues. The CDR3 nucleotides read TGTGCCAGCAGCATCTCTTCCGGGGGGAACACTGAAGCTTTCTTT. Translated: CASSISSGGNTEAFF.

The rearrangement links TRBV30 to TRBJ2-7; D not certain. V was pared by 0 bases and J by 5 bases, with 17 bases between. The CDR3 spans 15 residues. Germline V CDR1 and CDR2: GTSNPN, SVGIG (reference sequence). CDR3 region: CAWSVETALRHEQYF. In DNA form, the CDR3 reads TGTGCCTGGAGTGTAGAAACAGCCCTTCGCCACGAGCAGTACTTC.

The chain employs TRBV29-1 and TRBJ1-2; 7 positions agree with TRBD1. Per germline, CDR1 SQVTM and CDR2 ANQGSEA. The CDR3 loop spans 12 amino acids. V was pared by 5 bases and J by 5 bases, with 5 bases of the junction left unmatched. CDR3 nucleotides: TGCAGCGTTTCCGCAGGGGGATATGGCTACACCTTC. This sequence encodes CSVSAGGYGYTF.

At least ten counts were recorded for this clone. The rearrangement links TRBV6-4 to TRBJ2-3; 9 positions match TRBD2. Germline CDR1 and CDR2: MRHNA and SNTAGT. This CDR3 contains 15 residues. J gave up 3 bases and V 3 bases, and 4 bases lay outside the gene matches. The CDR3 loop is CASSEESGGTDTQYF. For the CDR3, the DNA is TGTGCCAGCAGTGAGGAGAGCGGGGGGACAGATACGCAGTATTTT.

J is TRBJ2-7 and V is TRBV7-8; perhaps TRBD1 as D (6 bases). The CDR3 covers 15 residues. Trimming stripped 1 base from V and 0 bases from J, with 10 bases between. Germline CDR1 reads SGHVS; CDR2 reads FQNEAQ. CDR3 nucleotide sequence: TGTGCCAGCAGCTTAGGCTGGGGACACTCCTACGAGCAGTACTTC. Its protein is CASSLGWGHSYEQYF. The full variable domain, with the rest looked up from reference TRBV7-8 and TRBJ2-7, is GAGVSQSPRYKVAKRGQDVALRCDPISGHVSLFWYQQALGQGPEFLTYFQNEAQLDKSGLPSDRFFAERPEGSVSTLKIQRTQQEDSAVYLCASSLGWGHSYEQYFGPGTRLTVT.

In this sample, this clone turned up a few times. The DNA of the CDR3 is TGTGCCAGCAGCTTAGATGGGGATGGAAACACCATATATTTT. Translated, it gives CASSLDGDGNTIYF. This chain uses TRBV7-9 with TRBJ1-3; D unresolved. Germline assignment: CDR1 SEHNR and CDR2 FQNEAQ (reference sequence). CDR3 length: 14 residues. Trimming cost V 1 base and J 3 bases, with 7 bases left between them.

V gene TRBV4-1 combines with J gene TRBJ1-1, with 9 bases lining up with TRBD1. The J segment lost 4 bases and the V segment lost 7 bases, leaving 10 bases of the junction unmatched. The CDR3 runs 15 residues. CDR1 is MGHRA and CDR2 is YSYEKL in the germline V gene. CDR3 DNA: TGCGCCAGCACTATACTGGGACAGGGAGGCACTGAAGCTTTCTTT. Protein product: CASTILGQGGTEAFF.

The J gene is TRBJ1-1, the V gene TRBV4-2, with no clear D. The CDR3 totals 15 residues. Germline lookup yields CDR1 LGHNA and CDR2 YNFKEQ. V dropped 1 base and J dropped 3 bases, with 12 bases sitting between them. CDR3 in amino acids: CASSQGSNADTEAFF. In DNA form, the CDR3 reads TGTGCCAGCAGCCAAGGGTCCAATGCGGACACTGAAGCTTTCTTT.

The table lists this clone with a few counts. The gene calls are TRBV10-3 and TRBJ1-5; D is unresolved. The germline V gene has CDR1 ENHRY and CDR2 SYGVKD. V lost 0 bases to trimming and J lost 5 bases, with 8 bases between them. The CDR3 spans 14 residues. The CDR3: CAISESMGYQPQHF. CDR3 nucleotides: TGTGCCATCAGTGAGTCGATGGGGTATCAGCCCCAGCATTTT.

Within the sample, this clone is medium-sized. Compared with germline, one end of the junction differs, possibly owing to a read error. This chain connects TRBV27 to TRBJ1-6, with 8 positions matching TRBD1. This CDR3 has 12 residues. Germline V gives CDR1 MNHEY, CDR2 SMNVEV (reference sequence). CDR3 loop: CASSPDRGVLLF. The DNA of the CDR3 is TGTGCCAGCAGTCCAGACAGGGGCGTCCTCCTCTTT.

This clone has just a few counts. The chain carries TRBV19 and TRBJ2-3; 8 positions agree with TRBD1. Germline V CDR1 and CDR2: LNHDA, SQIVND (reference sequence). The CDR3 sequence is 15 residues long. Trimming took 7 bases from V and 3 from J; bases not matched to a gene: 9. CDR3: CASTPTGEGTDTQYF. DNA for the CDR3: TGTGCCAGTACCCCGACAGGGGAAGGTACAGATACGCAGTATTTT.

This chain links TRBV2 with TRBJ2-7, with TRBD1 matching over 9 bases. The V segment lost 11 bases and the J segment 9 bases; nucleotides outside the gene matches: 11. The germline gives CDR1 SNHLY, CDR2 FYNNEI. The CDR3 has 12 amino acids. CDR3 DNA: TGTGCCTGGGGACAGGGCGATGAACGGCAGTACTTC. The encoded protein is CAWGQGDERQYF.

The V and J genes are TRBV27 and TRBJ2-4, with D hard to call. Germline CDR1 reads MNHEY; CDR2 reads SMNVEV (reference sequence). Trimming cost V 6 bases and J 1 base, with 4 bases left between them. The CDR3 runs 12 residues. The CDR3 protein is CASSPAKNIQYF. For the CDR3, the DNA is TGTGCCAGCAGCCCGGCCAAAAACATTCAGTACTTC.

CDR3 in DNA: TGTGCCAGTAGTATTGGGCAGCCAGATGGCTACACCTTC. It is translated as CASSIGQPDGYTF. The chain carries TRBV19 and TRBJ1-2; D is uncertain. Germline loops: CDR1 LNHDA, CDR2 SQIVND (reference sequence). V lost 3 bases and J lost 6, with 11 bases in between. This CDR3 contains 13 residues.

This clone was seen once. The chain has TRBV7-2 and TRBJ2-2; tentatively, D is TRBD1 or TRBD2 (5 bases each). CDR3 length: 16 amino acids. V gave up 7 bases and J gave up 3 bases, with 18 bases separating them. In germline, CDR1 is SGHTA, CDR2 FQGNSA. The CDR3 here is CASISSWGWDTGELFF. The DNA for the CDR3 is TGTGCCAGCATCTCATCGTGGGGGTGGGACACCGGGGAGCTGTTTTTT.